The sequence of this TCR beta chain was determined in a study of shared clonotypes between healthy human individuals. As for the study in general: Three plates each covered CD4 naive and memory; CD8 naive two, CD8 memory one. Study-level findings and limits: Sampling covered blood only; tissue repertoires likely differ.

The length of the CDR3 is 13 residues. Germline V lookup: CDR1 SNHLY, CDR2 FYNNEI. Trimming shortened V by 2 bases and J by 10 bases, and 11 bases separated the two germline ends. All participating donors were Caucasian adults from Nashville, Tennessee. Produced via immunoSEQ multiplex PCR; TCRdb's table is partial and in-frame only. In the table there are around 2.3 million clones, 95% of which are singletons. Turning to this clone: Its target is not known.

The chain uses TRBV2 and TRBJ1-4; tentative D call: TRBD1 (6 bases). The sequence was obtained from a man aged 18 to 35 in good health. Source material: naive CD4+ T cells sorted from blood. Subset indicated: CD45RA+ positively selected. The CDR3, as DNA: TGTGCCAGCAGTGAACAAGGGGGGCGAAAACTGTTTTTT. As protein: CASSEQGGRKLFF.